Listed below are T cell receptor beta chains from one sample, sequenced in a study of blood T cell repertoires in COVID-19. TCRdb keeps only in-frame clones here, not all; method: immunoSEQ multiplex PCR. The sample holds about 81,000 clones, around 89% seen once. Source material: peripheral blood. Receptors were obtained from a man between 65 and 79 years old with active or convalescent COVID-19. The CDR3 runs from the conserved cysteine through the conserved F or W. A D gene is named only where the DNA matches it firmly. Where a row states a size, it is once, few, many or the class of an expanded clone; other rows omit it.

cdr3_aa: CAISERLADANTGELFF
cdr3_nt: TGTGCCATCAGTGAGCGACTAGCGGACGCGAACACCGGGGAGCTGTTTTTT
j_call: TRBJ2-2
clone_size: .
d_call: TRBD2
v_call: TRBV10-3

cdr3_aa: CSVGTGGRADTQYF
cdr3_nt: TGCAGCGTTGGGACGGGGGGCCGGGCAGATACGCAGTATTTT
j_call: TRBJ2-3
clone_size: .
d_call: .
v_call: TRBV29-1

cdr3_aa: CASSLGRQMNTGELFF
cdr3_nt: TGTGCCAGCAGCTTGGGGAGACAGATGAACACCGGGGAGCTGTTTTTT
j_call: TRBJ2-2
clone_size: .
d_call: .
v_call: TRBV5-4

cdr3_aa: CASSLSSQGNSPLHF
cdr3_nt: TGTGCCAGCAGCTTAAGTTCGCAGGGTAATTCACCCCTCCACTTT
j_call: TRBJ1-6
clone_size: .
d_call: .
v_call: TRBV7-9

cdr3_aa: CASSALAGGLETQYF
cdr3_nt: TGTGCCAGCAGTGCACTAGCGGGGGGGCTGGAGACCCAGTACTTC
j_call: TRBJ2-5
clone_size: .
d_call: TRBD2
v_call: TRBV6-2/TRBV6-3

cdr3_aa: CASSDTRSGARQPQHF
cdr3_nt: TGTGCCAGCAGCGATACTAGGAGTGGTGCTAGGCAGCCCCAGCATTTT
j_call: TRBJ1-5
clone_size: .
d_call: .
v_call: TRBV3-1/TRBV3-2

cdr3_aa: CASSFGQGLAGQETQYF
cdr3_nt: TGTGCCAGCAGTTTCGGACAGGGACTAGCGGGCCAAGAGACCCAGTACTTC
j_call: TRBJ2-5
clone_size: .
d_call: TRBD2
v_call: TRBV6-2/TRBV6-3

cdr3_aa: CASSLFGTGSNQPQHF
cdr3_nt: TGTGCCAGCAGCTTATTCGGGACAGGGTCCAATCAGCCCCAGCATTTT
j_call: TRBJ1-5
clone_size: .
d_call: TRBD1
v_call: TRBV7-2

cdr3_aa: CASSRDTGALSGNTIYF
cdr3_nt: TGTGCCAGCAGCCGTGATACAGGGGCCCTCTCTGGAAACACCATATATTTT
j_call: TRBJ1-3
clone_size: once
d_call: TRBD1
v_call: TRBV7-9

cdr3_aa: CASSLLLYNEQFF
cdr3_nt: TGCGCCAGCAGCTTGTTACTTTACAATGAGCAGTTCTTC
j_call: TRBJ2-1
clone_size: .
d_call: .
v_call: TRBV5-1

cdr3_aa: CATRREQLNTEAFF
cdr3_nt: TGTGCCACCAGGAGGGAACAGCTGAACACTGAAGCTTTCTTT
j_call: TRBJ1-1
clone_size: .
d_call: .
v_call: TRBV15

cdr3_aa: CASSLGARGEQFF
cdr3_nt: TGTGCCAGCAGCTTGGGGGCTCGTGGGGAGCAGTTCTTC
j_call: TRBJ2-1
clone_size: .
d_call: .
v_call: TRBV7-9

cdr3_aa: CAWNFGLRETQYF
cdr3_nt: TGTGCCTGGAACTTTGGACTTAGAGAGACCCAGTACTTC
j_call: TRBJ2-5
clone_size: .
d_call: .
v_call: TRBV30

cdr3_aa: CASSEEGRALAGTLEQYF
cdr3_nt: TGTGCCAGCAGTGAAGAGGGCCGGGCCTTAGCCGGGACTCTTGAGCAGTACTTC
j_call: TRBJ2-7
clone_size: .
d_call: .
v_call: TRBV6-1

cdr3_aa: CASSRPSGEGQPQHF
cdr3_nt: TGTGCCAGTAGCCGTCCGTCAGGGGAGGGTCAGCCCCAGCATTTT
j_call: TRBJ1-5
clone_size: .
d_call: .
v_call: TRBV19

cdr3_aa: CASSSTAKRMGRDWEDTQYF
cdr3_nt: TGTGCCAGCAGCAGTACTGCCAAACGCATGGGGAGGGATTGGGAAGATACGCAGTATTTT
j_call: TRBJ2-3
clone_size: few
d_call: TRBD2
v_call: TRBV27

cdr3_aa: CASSRDSSSGYTF
cdr3_nt: TGTGCCAGCAGCAGGGACAGCTCAAGTGGCTACACCTTC
j_call: TRBJ1-2
clone_size: .
d_call: TRBD1
v_call: TRBV12-3/TRBV12-4